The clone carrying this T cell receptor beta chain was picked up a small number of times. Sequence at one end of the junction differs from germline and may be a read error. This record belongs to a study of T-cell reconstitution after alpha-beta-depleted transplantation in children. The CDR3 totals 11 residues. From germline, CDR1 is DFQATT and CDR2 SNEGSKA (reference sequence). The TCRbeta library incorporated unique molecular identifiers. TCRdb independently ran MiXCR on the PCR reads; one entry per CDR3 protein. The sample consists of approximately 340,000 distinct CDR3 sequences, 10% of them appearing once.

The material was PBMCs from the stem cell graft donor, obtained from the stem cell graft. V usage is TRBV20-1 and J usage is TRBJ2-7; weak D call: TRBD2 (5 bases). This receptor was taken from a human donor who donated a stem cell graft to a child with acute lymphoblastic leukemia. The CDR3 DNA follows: TGCAGTGCTAGATCGGCGACTATGGTCCCATTC. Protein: CSARSATMVPF.